This TCR beta chain emerged from a study of blood T cell repertoires in COVID-19 (dated by TCRdb to the early 2020s). Some background on the complete study: Samples from collaborators originated in the United States, Italy and Spain and spanned both the acute and convalescent phases of COVID-19. The material from the prospective study consisted of cDNA or gDNA derived from T cells, B-cell-depleted T cells, or PBMCs. Deeply sampled blood TCRbeta repertoires from subjects exposed to, actively infected with, or recovered from COVID-19 were included in the dataset. The repertoires were released in a freely available public database meant as a resource for research on the immune response to SARS-CoV-2. Samples came from the ongoing ImmuneRACE study (first 160 participants) plus 1,254 subjects from 6 global collaborators. Nearly every sample came with metadata listing a de-identified subject ID, COVID-19 status, age in years and sex. HLA class I and class II types, where available, came from metadata supplied by the sample provider rather than from assay-based typing. Overall study results and their limits: Clinical and demographic metadata were provided uncurated, with the amount varying by source and participant.

Inclusive of the bounding cysteine and phenylalanine, the CDR3 is 15 residues long. Just the 45-base CDR3 DNA is kept, in frame starting at base 1. Trimming removed 6 bases from V and 3 bases from J, leaving 15 bases between the germline ends. The germline V gene gives CDR1 as KGHSH and CDR2 as LQKENI. TCRbeta CDR3 regions were amplified from genomic DNA by means of the immunoSEQ Assay, a bias-controlled multiplex PCR. As for the original processing: Within the assay, amplification of reference gene primers was used to estimate how many nucleated cells each sample contained. To quantify the absolute abundance of each unique TCRbeta CDR3 rearrangement, sequence reads were collapsed and filtered. Productive Simpson clonality was computed per sample as the square root of Simpson's diversity index over productive rearrangements. TCRdb holds this immuneACCESS table with in-frame rearrangements only. Some clones are missing; in checked studies, unresolved V genes explain under half, and the rest has no known cause. That table is the source of V, J and clone size, and D and trimming were worked out from the DNA. This sample gives around 150,000 clones in total; roughly nine tenths of them show up just once. The ten largest clones capture less than 4% of the sample.

Whole blood was collected in K2EDTA tubes by collaborating institutions according to the institutions' own protocols. For TCRbeta analysis, collaborators shipped samples in one of three forms: frozen whole blood, isolated PBMCs, or DNA extracted from either of those sample types. Concerning this clone itself: Its antigen is currently not known. No quality values exist for individual bases; no much larger clone is one base distant.

The specimen sequenced was peripheral blood. The chain is assembled from TRBV18 and TRBJ1-5; the D gene cannot be named for sure. The TCR comes from a woman in her sixties or seventies with active COVID-19. In nucleotides, the sequence is TGTGCCAGCTCCTCCCAGGTCCACGTCAATCAGCCCCAGCATTTT. Its product reads: CASSSQVHVNQPQHF.